This T cell receptor (beta chain) was captured by sequencing in a study of T cells after somatic rescue of genetic block. Libraries were prepared by immunoSEQ multiplex PCR; TCRdb keeps only in-frame clonotypes and omits some of them. The sample records 45,000 to 70,000 clones, about 96% being singletons. Trimming removed 6 bases at V and 4 bases at J, with 7 bases between. Germline CDR1 MDHEN, CDR2 SYDVKM. This CDR3 spans 11 amino acids. Note on this clone: Other DNA sequences in this sample translate to the same CDR3.

The origin of this receptor is a child less than two years old. This chain uses TRBV28 with TRBJ2-7, with D perhaps matching TRBD1 (5 bases). Sample: peripheral blood mononuclear cells (PBMCs). The CDR3 DNA sequence: TGTGCCAGCAGCCCAGGGTACGAGCAGTACTTC. Protein: CASSPGYEQYF.